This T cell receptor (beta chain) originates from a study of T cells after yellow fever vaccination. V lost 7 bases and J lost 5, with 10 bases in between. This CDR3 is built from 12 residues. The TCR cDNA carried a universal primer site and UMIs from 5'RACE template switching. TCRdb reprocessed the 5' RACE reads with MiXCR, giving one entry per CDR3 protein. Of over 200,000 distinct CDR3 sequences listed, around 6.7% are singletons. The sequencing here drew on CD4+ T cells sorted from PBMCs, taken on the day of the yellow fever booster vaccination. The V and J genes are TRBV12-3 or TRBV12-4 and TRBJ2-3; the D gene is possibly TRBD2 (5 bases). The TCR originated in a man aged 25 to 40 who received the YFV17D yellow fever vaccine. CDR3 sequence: CASILSGDTQYF. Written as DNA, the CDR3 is TGTGCCAGCATCCTGAGCGGAGATACGCAGTATTTT.